This T cell receptor beta chain was captured by sequencing in a study of blood T cell repertoires in COVID-19. Study context: COVID-19 samples collected from the United States, Italy and Spain covered acute and convalescent phases.

Looked up from germline, CDR1 is SGHRS and CDR2 is YFSETQ. Deletions cut 0 bases from V and 0 bases from J, with 9 bases between. The CDR3 contains 15 residues. Per the study methods: Quantification of nucleated cells was approximated via reference gene primer amplification. The assay was immunoSEQ multiplex PCR, and TCRdb's table has in-frame clones only and misses some. D and trimming were read from the DNA, whereas the V and J calls and clone size are those reported in that table. The sample has more than 25,000 clones; roughly nine tenths are singletons. V gene TRBV5-1 combines with J gene TRBJ1-2; maybe TRBD1 (6 bases). Sample: peripheral blood. This clonotype was sampled from a human donor with acute or convalescent COVID-19. The donor label of this sample is uncertain. The CDR3 sequence is CASSLVAGANYGYTF. DNA for the CDR3: TGCGCCAGCAGCTTGGTGGCAGGGGCTAACTATGGCTACACCTTC.